This T cell receptor (beta chain) was captured by sequencing in a study of shared clonotypes between healthy human individuals. General study points: Large sequencing depth failed to make sorted-subset sequencing complete, rarefaction showed.

Profiling relied on immunoSEQ multiplex PCR, and the TCRdb table lists in-frame clones only, not all of them. The profile shows over a million clones, over 95% of them singletons. A remark on this clone: Its antigen remains unknown.

Trimming pared 7 bases from V and 4 bases from J, leaving 10 bases between. From germline, CDR1 is SGHRS and CDR2 YFSETQ. The CDR3 consists of 12 residues. Sequenced input: naive CD4+ T cells sorted from blood. Subset denoted: CD45RA+ positively selected. The source is a man aged 25-45 years in good health. V and J are TRBV5-1 and TRBJ2-3; possible D gene TRBD2, 5 bases. The CDR3 sequence is CASALAPDTQYF. As DNA, the CDR3 is TGCGCCAGCGCGCTAGCCCCAGATACGCAGTATTTT.